This T cell receptor (beta chain) was captured by sequencing in a study of T cell responses to AZD1222 COVID-19 vaccine. This clone was detected once. Its antigen is undetermined. Study-wide points: Spike as a whole was targeted by vaccine-associated CD4 TCRs, dominant at 160-218 and 743-854.

V lost 11 bases, J lost 3 bases, and 3 bases stayed unmatched. Per the germline V gene, CDR1 is KGHDR and CDR2 is SFDVKD. This CDR3 comprises 11 residues. Measured with immunoSEQ multiplex PCR; TCRdb has only the in-frame clones, and not every one. Here the sample spans approximately 110,000 clones, about 88% being singletons. The sequence derives from an adult in good health. The sample was peripheral blood, taken on day 0 of AZD1222 vaccination. V and J are TRBV24-1 and TRBJ2-7; 7 nucleotides agree with TRBD2. CDR3 bases: TGTGCCAGCGGGGAGGGCTACGAGCAGTACTTC. It specifies CASGEGYEQYF.